The following is a TCR beta chain sequence with its context. With the 5' RACE reads reprocessed, TCRdb shows one record per CDR3 protein and no DNA. The specimen's table records 450,000 to 600,000 distinct CDR3 sequences. The data originate from a study of T cells expressing NK-cell markers. This TCR was recovered from a man aged 18 to 30 in good health. The specimen sequenced was blood T cells: a sorted CD56 or NKG2C T cell subset, CD4+ or CD8+ T cells, or bulk PBMC T cells (not recorded which).

This CDR3 reads CASSQHVSGRAIGELFF. This rearrangement joins TRBV7-9 to TRBJ2-2; no DNA is available, so the TRBD2 call from TCRdb remains unchecked. The length of the CDR3 is 17 residues. The germline V gene has CDR1 SEHNR and CDR2 FQNEAQ (reference sequence).